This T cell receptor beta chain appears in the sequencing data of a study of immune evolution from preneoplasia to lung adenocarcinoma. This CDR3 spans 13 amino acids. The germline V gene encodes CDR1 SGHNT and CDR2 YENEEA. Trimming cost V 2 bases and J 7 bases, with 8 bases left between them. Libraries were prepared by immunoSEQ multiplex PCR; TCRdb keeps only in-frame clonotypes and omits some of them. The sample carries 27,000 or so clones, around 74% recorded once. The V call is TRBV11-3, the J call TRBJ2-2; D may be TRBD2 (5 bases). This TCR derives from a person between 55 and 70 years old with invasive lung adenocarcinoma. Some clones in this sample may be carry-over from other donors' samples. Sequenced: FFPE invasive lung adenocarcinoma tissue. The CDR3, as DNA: TGTGCCAGCAGCTTACTGAGGGACGGGGAGCTGTTTTTT. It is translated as CASSLLRDGELFF. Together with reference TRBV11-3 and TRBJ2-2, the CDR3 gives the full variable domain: EAGVVQSPRYKIIEKKQPVAFWCNPISGHNTLYWYLQNLGQGPELLIRYENEEAVDDSQLPKDRFSAERLKGVDSTLKIQPAELGDSAVYLCASSLLRDGELFFGEGSRLTVL.